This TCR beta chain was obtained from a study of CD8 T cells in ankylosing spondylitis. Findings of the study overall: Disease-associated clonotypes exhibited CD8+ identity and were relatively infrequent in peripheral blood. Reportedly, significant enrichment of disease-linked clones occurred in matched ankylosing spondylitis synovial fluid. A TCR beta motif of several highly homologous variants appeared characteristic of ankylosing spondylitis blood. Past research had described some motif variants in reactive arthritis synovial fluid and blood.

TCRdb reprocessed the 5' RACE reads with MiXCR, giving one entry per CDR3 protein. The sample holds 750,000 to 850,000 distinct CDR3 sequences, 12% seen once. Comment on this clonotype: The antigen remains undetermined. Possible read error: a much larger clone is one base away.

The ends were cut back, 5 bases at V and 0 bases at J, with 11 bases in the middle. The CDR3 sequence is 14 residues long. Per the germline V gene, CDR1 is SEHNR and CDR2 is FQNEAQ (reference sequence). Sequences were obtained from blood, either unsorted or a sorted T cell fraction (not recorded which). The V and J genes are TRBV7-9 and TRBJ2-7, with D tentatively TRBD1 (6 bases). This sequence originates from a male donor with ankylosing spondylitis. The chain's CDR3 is CASSHRDTSYEQYF. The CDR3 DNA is TGTGCCAGCAGCCACCGGGACACCTCCTACGAGCAGTACTTC. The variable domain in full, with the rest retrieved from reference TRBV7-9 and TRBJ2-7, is DTGVSQNPRHKITKRGQNVTFRCDPISEHNRLYWYRQTLGQGPEFLTYFQNEAQLEKSRLLSDRFSAERPKGSFSTLEIQRTEQGDSAMYLCASSHRDTSYEQYFGPGTRLTVT.